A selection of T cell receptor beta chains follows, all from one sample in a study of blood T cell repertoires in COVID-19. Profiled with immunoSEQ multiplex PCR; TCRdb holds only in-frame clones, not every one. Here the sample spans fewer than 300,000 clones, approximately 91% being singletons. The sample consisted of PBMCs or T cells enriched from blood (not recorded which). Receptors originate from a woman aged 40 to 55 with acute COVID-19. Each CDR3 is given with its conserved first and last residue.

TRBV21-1	CASSLIRDTSIGEQYF
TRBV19	CASRKQGLMNTEAFF
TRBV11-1	CASSLAGLAYNEQFF
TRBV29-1	CSVSGGYNEQFF
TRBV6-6	CASSGSEKGGRKTDTQYF
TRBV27	CASSLSGRGRTNEKLFF
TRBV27	CASSGDWRTYNEQFF
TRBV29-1	CSVEDTIPYGYTF
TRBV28	CASINRMDRWTQYF
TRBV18	CASSPQGGTEAFF
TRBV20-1	CSATDRYAFF
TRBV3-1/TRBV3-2	CASSVTYNEQFF
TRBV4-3	CASSQWQSTDTQYF
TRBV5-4	CASRDGQGAGNTIYF
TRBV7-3	CASSLNPSDEQFF
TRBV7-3	CASVGARNEQYF
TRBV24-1	CATSDGTGHPEAFF
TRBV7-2	CASSLMTGAEGYTF
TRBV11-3	CASSLRTGDTGELFF
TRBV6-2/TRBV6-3	CASSPLRGRTEAFF
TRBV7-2	CASSYDRGSSPLHF
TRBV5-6	CASSLGQGDPNYGYTF
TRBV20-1	CSASPEGRAFGYTF
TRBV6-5	CASSYSRGNTGELFF
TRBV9	CASSGRTSGGAFQYF
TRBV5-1	CASSLGGDYGYTF
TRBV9	CASSVGGRAPYEQYF
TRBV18	CASKLRLEDTEAFF
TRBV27	CASSSFLRGYTEAFF
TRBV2	CASSVDALTHWRARDSPLHF
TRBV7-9	CASNYNQVTEAFF
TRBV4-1	CASSQDGTGKETQYF
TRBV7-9	CASSRDSPYEQYF
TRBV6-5	CASTRAEGEKLFF
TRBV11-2	CASSPETGTGSTEAFF
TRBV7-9	CASSLEAGSYTEAFF
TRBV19	CASSIRYEQFF
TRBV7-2	CASSNPGTLEKLFF
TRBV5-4	CASSFTGGNSPLHF
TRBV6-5	CASSPGRALVGKLFF
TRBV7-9	CASSLWTSGTDTQYF
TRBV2	CASRTSGSMSTGELFF
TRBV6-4	CASMGTRGQGAIWDNEQFF
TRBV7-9	CASSPDSNYGYTF
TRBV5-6	CASSARLVDEQFF
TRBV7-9	CASSPGDGEAFF
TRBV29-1	CSVRLQGTNTEAFF
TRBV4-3	CASSQDNSGTLEQYF
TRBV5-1	CASRVRDTNTEAFF
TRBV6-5	CASSRTGSTDTQYF
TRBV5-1	CASSTRDIYNSPLHF
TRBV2	CASSSSLRDTQYF
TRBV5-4	CASSRSSRVKENTEAFF
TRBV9	CASSLGGTGTDTQYF